Following are 20 T cell receptor beta chains from one sample sequenced in a study of CXCR3-negative and CXCR3-positive naive CD8 T cells (dated by TCRdb to the late 2010s). Sequencing relied on a NextSeq 550. The Human TCR Profiling Kit (MiLaboratory) was used to prepare UMI-labeled 5' RACE TRB cDNA libraries. The reads, reprocessed by TCRdb, yield one row per CDR3 protein sequence and no DNA. The record for this sample contains around 140,000 distinct CDR3 sequences. The ten largest make up approximately 0.3% of the sample. The sample consisted of naive CXCR3- CD8+ T cells from blood. The cell subset or site label here, explained by the study, means: CD45RO-CCR7+CD27+CD95- naive CD8+ T cells lacking CXCR3 (TNR3-). These receptor sequences come from a human donor in good health. Some clones in this sample may be carry-over from other donors' samples.

V and J are TRBV7-9 and TRBJ1-2; TCRdb gives TRBD1 as the D gene, but with no DNA this cannot be confirmed. Germline V gene sequence: CDR1 SEHNR, CDR2 FQNEAQ (reference sequence). The CDR3 spans 14 residues. This CDR3 reads CASSSFGGNDGYTF. The complete variable domain, with remaining parts taken from reference TRBV7-9 and TRBJ1-2, reads DTGVSQNPRHKITKRGQNVTFRCDPISEHNRLYWYRQTLGQGPEFLTYFQNEAQLEKSRLLSDRFSAERPKGSFSTLEIQRTEQGDSAMYLCASSSFGGNDGYTFGSGTRLTVV.

V and J are TRBV28 and TRBJ2-7; checking the TCRdb D call of TRBD2 is not possible without DNA. Germline V lookup: CDR1 MDHEN, CDR2 SYDVKM. This CDR3 spans 13 amino acids. The CDR3 sequence: CASSTSGRYEQYF.

The CDR3 sequence is CASSTELENYEQYF. The chain recombines TRBV9 with TRBJ2-7. Germline assignment: CDR1 SGDLS and CDR2 YYNGEE. The CDR3 loop spans 14 amino acids.

This chain joins TRBV28 and TRBJ2-1; lacking DNA, the TRBD1 call made by TCRdb goes unchecked. The CDR3 has 15 residues. Germline loops: CDR1 MDHEN, CDR2 SYDVKM. The chain's CDR3 is CASSLTGGSYNEQFF.

The rearrangement links TRBV20-1 to TRBJ2-7; checking the TCRdb D call of TRBD1 is not possible without DNA. CDR1 DFQATT and CDR2 SNEGSKA come from the germline V gene (reference sequence). The CDR3 runs 15 residues. This CDR3 reads CSARDSGTAHNEQYF.

This chain uses TRBV7-9 with TRBJ1-1; absent DNA, TCRdb's TRBD1 call cannot be checked. This CDR3 is built from 12 residues. Germline values: CDR1 SEHNR, CDR2 FQNEAQ (reference sequence). CDR3: CASSGGGAEAFF.

The chain combines TRBV7-9 with TRBJ2-1; TCRdb proposes TRBD2, but this gene call is untestable without DNA. Germline V CDR1 and CDR2: SEHNR, FQNEAQ (reference sequence). The CDR3 is made up of 15 amino acids. CDR3 loop: CASSLGAGRYNEQFF.

The chain carries TRBV6-2 or TRBV6-3 and TRBJ2-2; TCRdb's assignment of TRBD1 cannot be checked, as there is no DNA. Germline assignment: CDR1 MNHEY and CDR2 SVGEGT. This CDR3 spans 14 amino acids. CDR3 sequence reads: CASSPGQDSGELFF.

The chain has TRBV3-1 and TRBJ2-1. CDR3 length: 15 residues. The germline V gene encodes CDR1 LGHDT and CDR2 YNNKEL (reference sequence). The CDR3 spells CASSQENVAWNEQFF.

The chain recombines TRBV6-6 with TRBJ2-7. Germline values: CDR1 MNHNY, CDR2 SVGAGI (reference sequence). This CDR3 spans 16 amino acids. The CDR3 protein is CASSYLDTGTFYEQYF.

V is TRBV4-1 and J is TRBJ2-7; the D gene TCRdb calls, TRBD1, cannot be checked with no DNA. This CDR3 has 13 residues. Looked up from germline, CDR1 is MGHRA and CDR2 is YSYEKL. Here the CDR3 reads CASSHPGGNEQYF.

The V call is TRBV13, the J call TRBJ1-1. This CDR3 region has 15 residues. Germline-derived CDR1 and CDR2 are PRHDT and FYEKMQ (reference sequence). The CDR3 is CASPLPHTVYTEAFF.

The chain links TRBV13 to TRBJ2-1; TCRdb's D call, TRBD1, is unchecked because there is no DNA. Germline V gene data show CDR1 as PRHDT and CDR2 as FYEKMQ (reference sequence). CDR3 length: 14 amino acids. The CDR3 spells CASIISGGPQEQFF.

The chain uses TRBV5-1 and TRBJ1-5. The germline gives CDR1 SGHRS, CDR2 YFSETQ. The CDR3 is made up of 14 amino acids. This CDR3 is CASSLNSGNQPQHF.

The genes are TRBV12-3 or TRBV12-4 and TRBJ2-7; with no DNA, the TCRdb D assignment of TRBD1 cannot be verified. The CDR3 totals 13 residues. The CDR3 protein is CASSFGTVYEQYF.

The chain couples TRBV12-3 or TRBV12-4 to TRBJ2-7; the D call of TRBD1 rests on TCRdb alone, since no DNA is present to check it. The CDR3 spans 12 residues. CDR3 in amino acids: CASSYPGSEQYF.

V usage is TRBV9 and J usage is TRBJ2-7; TCRdb's D call, TRBD2, is unchecked because there is no DNA. The CDR3 runs 15 residues. CDR1 SGDLS and CDR2 YYNGEE come from the germline V gene. The CDR3 sequence: CSSSVFAGEGYEQYF.

The chain uses TRBV29-1 and TRBJ2-1; the D gene TCRdb calls, TRBD2, cannot be checked with no DNA. Germline V gene sequence: CDR1 SQVTM, CDR2 ANQGSEA. CDR3 length equals 13 residues. Here the CDR3 reads CSVGAEGYNEQFF.

CDR3 residues: CASSLAWEQFF. This sequence joins TRBV5-1 and TRBJ2-1. This CDR3 is built from 11 residues. In germline, CDR1 is SGHRS, CDR2 YFSETQ. Together with reference TRBV5-1 and TRBJ2-1, the CDR3 gives the full variable domain: KAGVTQTPRYLIKTRGQQVTLSCSPISGHRSVSWYQQTPGQGLQFLFEYFSETQRNKGNFPGRFSGRQFSNSRSEMNVSTLELGDSALYLCASSLAWEQFFGPGTRLTVL.

The chain employs TRBV27 and TRBJ1-2; absent DNA, TCRdb's TRBD1 call cannot be checked. CDR1 and CDR2 from the germline V gene are MNHEY and SMNVEV (reference sequence). The CDR3 consists of 16 residues. The CDR3 protein is CASSLSAQGKGYGYTF.